This T cell receptor (beta chain) comes out of a study of chemoradiotherapy in HPV16-positive cancers. Overall study: Functional T-cell assays on two HPV16-positive patients' cells defined candidate HPV-specific clones and common TCR motifs. Overall study findings and caveats: Non-HPV-specific T cells did not expand in tumors during treatment, whereas candidate HPV-specific clones and E7-related motifs did. In HPV16-positive patients, HPV-responsive T-cell expansion tracked better recurrence-free survival.

The method was immunoSEQ multiplex PCR; TCRdb's version includes in-frame clones alone and lacks a portion of them. The sample lists about 20,000 clones, approximately 80% seen once, with around 3.6% in the top ten. Worth noting for this clone: The antigen is undetermined.

CDR1 is MNHEY and CDR2 is SVGAGI in the germline V gene. The CDR3 is 13 residues long. Trimming at V came to 6 bases and at J to 7 bases, leaving 9 bases not matched to a gene. The source was blood, collected from a patient who underwent chemoradiotherapy. The chain links TRBV6-5 to TRBJ2-7, with 7 nucleotides matching TRBD1. The TCR comes from a human donor with HPV-associated anogenital cancer. The CDR3 DNA reads TGTGCCAGCAGAATGACAGGGAATGGAGAGCAGTACTTC. The encoded protein is CASRMTGNGEQYF.